What follows are 30 T cell receptor beta chains derived from one specimen sequenced in a study of blood T cell repertoires in COVID-19. The method was immunoSEQ multiplex PCR; TCRdb's version includes in-frame clones alone and lacks a portion of them. The sample yields some 150,000 clones, about 87% seen once. The specimen was peripheral blood. Every receptor here comes from a woman between 55 and 75 years old who had recovered from COVID-19.

The chain links TRBV9 to TRBJ2-5, with 9 bases identical to TRBD1. The germline gives CDR1 SGDLS, CDR2 YYNGEE. There are 16 residues in the CDR3. The junction had 4 bases not matched to a gene; V was cut back by 0 bases and J by 1 base. CDR3 bases: TGTGCCAGCAGCGTAGCTACAGGGGGCGTCCAAGAGACCCAGTACTTC. Its protein is CASSVATGGVQETQYF. Together with reference TRBV9 and TRBJ2-5, the CDR3 gives the full variable domain: DSGVTQTPKHLITATGQRVTLRCSPRSGDLSVYWYQQSLDQGLQFLIQYYNGEERAKGNILERFSAQQFPDLHSELNLSSLELGDSALYFCASSVATGGVQETQYFGPGTRLLVL.

The chain has TRBV7-3 and TRBJ2-5; 7 bases are shared with TRBD2. Germline values: CDR1 SGHTA, CDR2 FQGTGA. The V gene end was trimmed by 2 bases and the J gene end by 5 bases; junction bases not matched to a gene: 8. This CDR3 has 15 residues. In nucleotides, the CDR3 is TGTGCCAGCAGCTTACTGGGAACAGCGGGGGAGACCCAGTACTTC. Amino acid sequence: CASSLLGTAGETQYF.

The rearrangement joins TRBV24-1 to TRBJ2-1; 9 nucleotides align to TRBD1. Per germline, CDR1 KGHDR and CDR2 SFDVKD. The CDR3 covers 15 residues. V gave up 4 bases and J gave up 3 bases; unmatched junction bases: 3. In DNA form, the CDR3 reads TGTGCCACCAGTGAGCGACAGGGGGACTACAATGAGCAGTTCTTC. Translating gives CATSERQGDYNEQFF.

V gene TRBV28 combines with J gene TRBJ1-5; possible D gene TRBD1, 5 bases. Germline values: CDR1 MDHEN, CDR2 SYDVKM. V was trimmed by 4 bases and J by 12 bases, leaving 16 bases between them. The CDR3 extends over 13 amino acids. CDR3 sequence (DNA): TGTGCCAGCAGTTCCCTCACAGGCCCCCACCAGCATTTT. It codes for CASSSLTGPHQHF. The variable domain in full, with the rest retrieved from reference TRBV28 and TRBJ1-5, is DVKVTQSSRYLVKRTGEKVFLECVQDMDHENMFWYRQDPGLGLRLIYFSYDVKMKEKGDIPEGYSVSREKKERFSLILESASTNQTSMYLCASSSLTGPHQHFGDGTRLSIL.

The V and J genes are TRBV7-9 and TRBJ1-6; TRBD1 might be the D (5 bases). Germline V gives CDR1 SEHNR, CDR2 FQNEAQ (reference sequence). Trimming pared 1 base from V and 9 bases from J, leaving 10 bases between. This CDR3 region has 14 residues. The CDR3 sequence: CASSLVGGSSPLHF. CDR3 in DNA: TGTGCCAGCAGCTTAGTTGGGGGGAGTTCACCCCTCCACTTT. Drawing the rest from reference TRBV7-9 and TRBJ1-6, the complete variable domain is DTGVSQNPRHKITKRGQNVTFRCDPISEHNRLYWYRQTLGQGPEFLTYFQNEAQLEKSRLLSDRFSAERPKGSFSTLEIQRTEQGDSAMYLCASSLVGGSSPLHFGNGTRLTVT.

The rearrangement links TRBV2 to TRBJ1-6; D is perhaps TRBD1 (5 bases). The length of the CDR3 is 15 residues. Trimming pared 3 bases from V and 7 bases from J, leaving 13 bases between. CDR1 and CDR2 from the germline V gene are SNHLY and FYNNEI. The CDR3 coding sequence is TGTGCCAGCAGTGACTTGGGAGGGGCAAATTCACCCCTCCACTTT. Residues: CASSDLGGANSPLHF.

The V and J genes are TRBV9 and TRBJ2-1; 8 nucleotides align to TRBD2. The length of the CDR3 is 14 residues. Germline CDR1 and CDR2: SGDLS and YYNGEE. Trimming at V came to 3 bases and at J to 8 bases, leaving 7 bases not matched to a gene. The CDR3 loop reads CASSESGGQDEQFF. The CDR3 DNA reads as TGTGCCAGCAGCGAGTCGGGGGGGCAGGATGAGCAGTTCTTC.

V and J are TRBV5-4 and TRBJ1-1, with a possible D match to TRBD1 (5 bases). Germline V gene data show CDR1 as SGHNT and CDR2 as YYREEE (reference sequence). The CDR3 contains 14 residues. V was pared by 0 bases and J by 3 bases, with 9 bases between. CDR3: CASSLVGQDTEAFF. In nucleotides, the CDR3 is TGTGCCAGCAGCTTGGTGGGGCAGGACACTGAAGCTTTCTTT.

This chain links TRBV28 with TRBJ1-4; 9 nucleotides align to TRBD1. With 7 bases clipped from V and 9 bases from J, the junction kept 12 bases outside the gene matches. Germline CDR1 MDHEN, CDR2 SYDVKM. CDR3 length: 15 amino acids. CDR3 sequence: CASNSPGQGIKKLFF. In DNA form, the CDR3 reads TGTGCCAGCAATTCCCCGGGACAGGGAATCAAAAAACTGTTTTTT.

This clone occurred a few times. The genes are TRBV19 and TRBJ1-4; 7 positions match TRBD1. The CDR3 runs to 15 residues. J gave up 8 bases and V 3 bases, and 9 bases lay outside the gene matches. CDR1 and CDR2 (germline): LNHDA, SQIVND (reference sequence). DNA for the CDR3: TGTGCCAGTAGTATTGGTGACAGGGATCCCGAAAAACTGTTTTTT. It yields the protein CASSIGDRDPEKLFF.

The rearrangement links TRBV28 to TRBJ1-2, with a tentative D call TRBD1 (5 bases). The ends were cut back, 1 base at V and 6 bases at J, with 12 bases in the middle. The CDR3 loop spans 14 amino acids. In germline, CDR1 is MDHEN, CDR2 SYDVKM. The CDR3 region is CASSLFPQGDGYTF. The CDR3, as DNA: TGTGCCAGCAGTTTATTCCCCCAAGGGGATGGCTACACCTTC.

The chain carries TRBV11-2 and TRBJ2-1, with 8 nucleotides matching TRBD2. The junction had 6 bases not matched to a gene; V was cut back by 3 bases and J by 8 bases. This CDR3 spans 14 amino acids. Germline V gives CDR1 SGHAT, CDR2 FQNNGV. CDR3 DNA sequence: TGTGCCAGCAGCTTGTACCGGGGGGGGTATGAGCAGTTCTTC. Its translation is CASSLYRGGYEQFF.

This clone was found once. The V gene is TRBV11-2, the J gene TRBJ1-5, with a tentative D call TRBD1 (5 bases). The CDR3 sequence is 14 residues long. Trimming shortened V by 4 bases and J by 2 bases, and 9 bases separated the two germline ends. Germline values: CDR1 SGHAT, CDR2 FQNNGV. DNA for the CDR3: TGTGCCAGCAGCTCATCGGGGGGCAATCAGCCCCAGCATTTT. It specifies CASSSSGGNQPQHF.

This clone appeared once. The chain employs TRBV27 and TRBJ1-2; the D gene is possibly TRBD1 (6 bases). CDR1 is MNHEY, CDR2 SMNVEV, per germline (reference sequence). The CDR3 has 16 amino acids. The V end was cut by 6 bases, the J end by 7 bases, with 24 bases between. CDR3 DNA: TGTGCCAGCAGCCTAAACCCTGTTACAGGGAGAAGTGGCTACACCTTC. It encodes CASSLNPVTGRSGYTF.

A single count supports this clone. The rearrangement uses TRBV6-5 and TRBJ1-2, with TRBD1 as a possible D gene (6 bases). Germline V gene sequence: CDR1 MNHEY, CDR2 SVGAGI. V was trimmed by 1 base and J by 4 bases, leaving 13 bases between them. This CDR3 has 15 residues. The DNA for the CDR3 is TGTGCCAGCAGTTACTACTCACAGGGTAGCTATGGCTACACCTTC. The encoded protein is CASSYYSQGSYGYTF.

V and J are TRBV6-6 and TRBJ1-2, with 10 nucleotides matching TRBD1. Germline CDR1 and CDR2: MNHNY and SVGAGI (reference sequence). Trimming removed 6 bases from V and 0 bases from J; junction bases left unmatched: 4. CDR3 length equals 15 residues. The DNA for the CDR3 is TGTGCCAGCAGCACTGGGACAGGGGCTAACTATGGCTACACCTTC. Translated, it gives CASSTGTGANYGYTF.

The chain couples TRBV13 to TRBJ2-1, with 10 bases aligning to TRBD2. V shed 5 bases, J shed 4 bases, and the junction held 5 bases outside the gene matches. The CDR3 is 15 residues long. The V gene's germline CDR1 is PRHDT and CDR2 FYEKMQ (reference sequence). The CDR3 spells CASSPASGGYNEQFF. CDR3 nucleotide sequence: TGTGCCAGCAGCCCCGCTAGCGGGGGATACAATGAGCAGTTCTTC. The entire variable domain, with the rest obtained from reference TRBV13 and TRBJ2-1, is as follows: AAGVIQSPRHLIKEKRETATLKCYPIPRHDTVYWYQQGPGQDPQFLISFYEKMQSDKGSIPDRFSAQQFSDYHSELNMSSLELGDSALYFCASSPASGGYNEQFFGPGTRLTVL.

The V call is TRBV3-1 (or the pseudogene TRBV3-2), the J call TRBJ1-6; the D is unclear. CDR3 length: 16 residues. CDR1 LGHDT and CDR2 YNNKEL come from the germline V gene (reference sequence). V lost 2 bases and J 0 bases, leaving 8 bases between the germline ends. The CDR3, as DNA: TGTGCCAGCAGCCAAACCCCTAGCTCCTATAATTCACCCCTCCACTTT. Translation: CASSQTPSSYNSPLHF.

V is TRBV6-5 and J is TRBJ1-2; 7 nucleotides line up with TRBD1. Germline values: CDR1 MNHEY, CDR2 SVGAGI. V lost 2 bases to trimming and J lost 6 bases; unmatched junction nucleotides: 3. The CDR3 spans 13 residues. CDR3 sequence: CASSYTDRDGYTF. DNA of the CDR3: TGTGCCAGCAGTTACACCGACAGGGATGGCTACACCTTC.

The chain employs TRBV4-3 and TRBJ1-4, with D unresolved. Trimming took 0 bases from V and 7 from J, leaving 12 bases between them. The CDR3 has 15 residues. CDR1 LGHNA and CDR2 YSLEER come from the germline V gene. The CDR3 reads CASSQDGGRTEKLFF. The CDR3 region has the DNA TGCGCCAGCAGCCAAGATGGAGGTAGGACTGAAAAACTGTTTTTT.

This chain uses TRBV6-5 with TRBJ1-2; D possibly corresponds to TRBD1 (6 bases). Germline V lookup: CDR1 MNHEY, CDR2 SVGAGI. The CDR3 runs 13 residues. V lost 9 bases to trimming and J lost 5 bases, with 16 bases between them. For the CDR3, the DNA is TGTGCCAGTGAGTGGGGGCGCAGTTATGGCTACACCTTC. Its translation is CASEWGRSYGYTF.

The J gene is TRBJ2-1, the V gene TRBV4-2, with 10 bases that match TRBD2. The CDR3 has 17 amino acids. Trimming cost V 1 base and J 4 bases; bases outside gene matches: 7. Per the germline V gene, CDR1 is LGHNA and CDR2 is YNFKEQ. DNA for the CDR3: TGTGCCAGCAGCCAAGGGCTAGCGGGGGACTCTTACAATGAGCAGTTCTTC. Translated, it gives CASSQGLAGDSYNEQFF.

The chain links TRBV19 to TRBJ1-2; D unresolved. CDR1 is LNHDA, CDR2 SQIVND, per germline (reference sequence). The CDR3 length is 14 residues. V was cut by 5 bases and J by 7 bases, with 17 bases left in between. The CDR3 is CASSSRGSRGGYTF. The DNA for the CDR3 is TGTGCCAGTAGTTCCCGAGGGTCACGGGGTGGCTACACCTTC.

The V call is TRBV4-1, the J call TRBJ1-2; 7 nucleotides match TRBD1. The J segment lost 8 bases and the V segment lost 0 bases, leaving 9 bases of the junction unmatched. Germline-derived CDR1 and CDR2 are MGHRA and YSYEKL. This CDR3 is 15 amino acids long. Here the CDR3 reads CASSQDPRTGGGYTF. The CDR3 nucleotides read TGCGCCAGCAGCCAAGATCCCAGGACAGGCGGCGGCTACACCTTC.

The V gene is TRBV21-1, the J gene TRBJ1-2. TRBV21-1 is a pseudogene. CDR3 length equals 14 residues. For the CDR3, the DNA is TGTGCCAGCAACGACAGACCGGAGGGCTATGGCTACACCTTC. As protein: CASNDRPEGYGYTF.

The chain links TRBV7-8 to TRBJ1-5, with TRBD1 matching 8 bases. The V segment lost 5 bases and the J segment 10 bases; nucleotides outside the gene matches: 10. This CDR3 comprises 14 residues. Germline V gene data show CDR1 as SGHVS and CDR2 as FQNEAQ. The CDR3 loop is CASSTSDRGQPQHF. The CDR3 DNA sequence: TGTGCCAGCAGCACTTCCGACAGGGGCCAACCCCAGCATTTT.

The chain has TRBV9 and TRBJ1-2; D is unclear. Trimming cost V 2 bases and J 8 bases, with 19 bases left between them. Germline V gene sequence: CDR1 SGDLS, CDR2 YYNGEE. The CDR3 consists of 15 residues. The CDR3 protein is CASSVSGLAAVGYTF. As DNA, the CDR3 is TGTGCCAGCAGCGTGTCGGGTTTGGCGGCTGTGGGCTACACCTTC.

CDR3 DNA: TGTGCCAGCAGCGTAACAGATTGGGGGGATGGCTACACCTTC. It encodes CASSVTDWGDGYTF. The gene calls are TRBV9 and TRBJ1-2, with D perhaps TRBD1 (5 bases). V lost 1 base and J lost 6, with 13 bases in between. The V gene's germline CDR1 is SGDLS and CDR2 YYNGEE. The CDR3 is 14 amino acids.

The chain joins TRBV28 to TRBJ2-5; 9 nucleotides line up with TRBD2. V was clipped by 4 bases and J by 1 base; unmatched bases: 4. The CDR3 contains 15 residues. The germline V gene encodes CDR1 MDHEN and CDR2 SYDVKM. CDR3 residues: CASSSSGEVQETQYF. As DNA, the CDR3 is TGTGCCAGCAGTTCTAGCGGGGAGGTCCAAGAGACCCAGTACTTC. Filled out from reference TRBV28 and TRBJ2-5, the complete variable domain reads DVKVTQSSRYLVKRTGEKVFLECVQDMDHENMFWYRQDPGLGLRLIYFSYDVKMKEKGDIPEGYSVSREKKERFSLILESASTNQTSMYLCASSSSGEVQETQYFGPGTRLLVL.

This clone was seen once. The V and J genes are TRBV5-1 and TRBJ2-2, with 8 bases lining up with TRBD2. The CDR3 has 17 amino acids. After removal of 4 bases from V and 1 base from J, the junction contained 9 bases not matched to a gene. Germline assignment: CDR1 SGHRS and CDR2 YFSETQ. The CDR3 DNA reads TGCGCCAGCAGCATAACACTAGCGGTCGGGAACACCGGGGAGCTGTTTTTT. Protein: CASSITLAVGNTGELFF.